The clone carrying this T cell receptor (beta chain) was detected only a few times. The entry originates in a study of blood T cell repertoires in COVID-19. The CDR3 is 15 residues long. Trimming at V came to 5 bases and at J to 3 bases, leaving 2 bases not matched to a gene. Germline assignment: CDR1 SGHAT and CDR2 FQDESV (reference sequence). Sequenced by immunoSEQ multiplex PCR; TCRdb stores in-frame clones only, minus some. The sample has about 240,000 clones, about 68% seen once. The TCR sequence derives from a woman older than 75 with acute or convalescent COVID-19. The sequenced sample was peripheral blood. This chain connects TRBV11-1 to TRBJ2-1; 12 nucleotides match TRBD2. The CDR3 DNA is TGTGCCAGCAGCGCACTAGCGGGGGGCTACAATGAGCAGTTCTTC. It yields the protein CASSALAGGYNEQFF. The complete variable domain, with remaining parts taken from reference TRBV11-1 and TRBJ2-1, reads EAEVAQSPRYKITEKSQAVAFWCDPISGHATLYWYRQILGQGPELLVQFQDESVVDDSQLPKDRFSAERLKGVDSTLKIQPAELGDSAMYLCASSALAGGYNEQFFGPGTRLTVL.